This T cell receptor (beta chain) was identified in a study of T cells in Graves' hyperthyroidism and ophthalmopathy. Patients aged 18 to 65 with hyperthyroidism were newly diagnosed, with duration under 2 months. The study left out patients who had uncontrolled infection, other autoimmune disease, pregnancy or lactation. Cells are PBMCs isolated from more than 8.5 ml of fresh blood. The investigators amplified TCR beta CDR3 regions from RNA transcripts. An initial round of RT-PCR targeting the TCR CDR3 relied on the HTBI primer set. TCRdb itself ran the multiplex PCR reads through MiXCR, one entry per CDR3 protein. In the table there are more than 250,000 distinct CDR3 sequences, 13% to 15% of which are singletons. General study results and limits: Ophthalmopathy was told apart from stable hyperthyroidism by a 13 V-J model.

This clonotype has a count of ten or more. Its antigen is unidentified. From germline, CDR1 is WNHNN and CDR2 SYGVQD (reference sequence). V trimming: 9 bases; J trimming: 1 base; junction bases outside the gene matches: 9. This CDR3 has 15 residues. This clonotype originated in a woman aged 50 to 60 with Graves' hyperthyroidism that later progressed to Graves' ophthalmopathy. J is TRBJ2-7 and V is TRBV10-1; 10 bases agree with TRBD2. The sample taken for sequencing was blood. The CDR3 spells CASSTSGTASYEQYF. The CDR3, as DNA: TGCGCCAGTTCAACTAGCGGGACTGCTTCCTACGAGCAGTACTTC.